This T cell receptor (beta chain) was documented in a study of blood T cell repertoires in COVID-19. About the study: Researchers got acute and convalescent COVID-19 samples from the United States, Italy and Spain.

V lost 3 bases, J lost 13 bases, and 5 bases stayed unmatched. The CDR3 covers 11 residues. CDR1 and CDR2 from the germline V gene are LGHDT and YNNKEL (reference sequence). Per the original data handling: Amplification of reference gene primers provided the estimated nucleated cell counts. The data were produced by immunoSEQ multiplex PCR, yet TCRdb's version contains in-frame clones alone and is incomplete. The DNA gave D and trimming, while V, J and clone size come from that table. The profile covers 200,000 to 250,000 clones, with approximately 80% appearing a single time and around 9.2% taken by the ten largest. Participants' reported clinical history set cohort assignment. Cohort 3 recovery required two negative PCRs, clearance, or symptom resolution.

This TCR derives from a man in his forties who had recovered from COVID-19. Sequencing used PBMCs or T cells enriched from blood (not recorded which). The chain links TRBV3-1 (or the pseudogene TRBV3-2) to TRBJ1-2; 7 bases align to TRBD1. The CDR3 region has the DNA TGTGCCAGCAGCCAGAGGGACAGCCGCACCTTC. The encoded protein is CASSQRDSRTF.